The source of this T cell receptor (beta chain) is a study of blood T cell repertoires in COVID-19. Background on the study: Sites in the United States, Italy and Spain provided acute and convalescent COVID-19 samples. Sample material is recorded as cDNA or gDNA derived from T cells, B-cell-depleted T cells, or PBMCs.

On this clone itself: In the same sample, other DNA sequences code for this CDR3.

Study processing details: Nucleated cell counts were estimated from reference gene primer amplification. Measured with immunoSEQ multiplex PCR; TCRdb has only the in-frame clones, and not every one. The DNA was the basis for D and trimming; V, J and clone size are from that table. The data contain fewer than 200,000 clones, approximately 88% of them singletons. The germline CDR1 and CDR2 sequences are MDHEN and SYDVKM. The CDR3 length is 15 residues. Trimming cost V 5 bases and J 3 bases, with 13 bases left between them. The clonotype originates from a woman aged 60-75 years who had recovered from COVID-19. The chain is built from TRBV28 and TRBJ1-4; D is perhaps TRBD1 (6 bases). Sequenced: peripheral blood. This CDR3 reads CASSLPGQANEKLFF. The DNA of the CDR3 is TGTGCCAGCAGTCTTCCGGGACAAGCTAATGAAAAACTGTTTTTT.